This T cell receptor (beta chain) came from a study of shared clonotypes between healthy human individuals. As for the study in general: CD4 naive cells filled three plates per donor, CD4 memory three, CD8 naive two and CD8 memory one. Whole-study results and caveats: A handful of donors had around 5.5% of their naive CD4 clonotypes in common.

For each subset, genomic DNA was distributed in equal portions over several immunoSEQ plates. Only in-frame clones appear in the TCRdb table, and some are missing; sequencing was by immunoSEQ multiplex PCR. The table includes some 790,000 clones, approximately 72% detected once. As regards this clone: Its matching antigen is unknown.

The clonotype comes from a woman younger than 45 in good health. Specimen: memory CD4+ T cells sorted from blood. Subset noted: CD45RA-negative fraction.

CDR3 sequence (DNA): TGTGCCAGCAGCTCTCTTGGGTCGAGCGGGGCCAACGTCCTGACTTTC. Its translation is CASSSLGSSGANVLTF. V is TRBV7-2 and J is TRBJ2-6; D is unresolved. Germline V lookup: CDR1 SGHTA, CDR2 FQGNSA. CDR3 length: 16 residues. Trimming removed 4 bases at V and 4 bases at J, with 14 bases between.